The 23 T cell receptor beta chains below were found in one sample sequenced in a study of cytomegalovirus exposure and HLA in healthy donors (dated by TCRdb to about 2017). Library construction relied on the immunoSEQ multiplex PCR assay. For the multiplex PCR, a mixture combining 60 forward primers for TCR Vbeta segments and 13 reverse primers for TCR Jbeta segments was used. TCRdb carries this immuneACCESS record with in-frame sequences only. Its versions omit some clonotypes, under half of them owing to an unresolved V gene in the studies checked, with the rest unexplained. For this sample there are some 170,000 clones; approximately 70% appear just once. Roughly 2.5% of the sample rests with the top ten. Sequencing was performed on PBMCs. The source of these receptors is a human donor in good health.

V is TRBV6-5 and J is TRBJ1-1; D possibly corresponds to TRBD1 (6 bases). Germline assignment: CDR1 MNHEY and CDR2 SVGAGI. V lost 6 bases and J lost 3, with 14 bases in between. The CDR3 consists of 14 residues. CDR3 DNA: TGTGCCAGCAGCCGATCGGGGGGGCACACTGAAGCTTTCTTT. Protein sequence: CASSRSGGHTEAFF.

This rearrangement joins TRBV6-6 to TRBJ2-3; D is perhaps TRBD2 (6 bases). V lost 5 bases, J lost 2 bases, and 17 bases lay in between. The CDR3 is made up of 16 amino acids. Germline values: CDR1 MNHNY, CDR2 SVGAGI (reference sequence). In DNA, the CDR3 is TGTGCCAGCAGTCACGGACCGGGACTGGCCACAGATACGCAGTATTTT. Its protein is CASSHGPGLATDTQYF.

The chain uses TRBV15 and TRBJ2-3, with D unresolved. The V gene's germline CDR1 is LNHNV and CDR2 YYDKDF (reference sequence). This CDR3 comprises 18 residues. The V and J ends lost 1 base and 0 bases respectively, with 17 bases between them. The CDR3 region is CATSRVPPRFSSTDTQYF. As DNA, the CDR3 is TGTGCCACCAGCAGAGTTCCCCCCCGTTTTTCTAGCACAGATACGCAGTATTTT.

The V call is TRBV5-1, the J call TRBJ1-3; tentative D call: TRBD1 (5 bases). CDR3 length: 13 residues. Germline CDR1 reads SGHRS; CDR2 reads YFSETQ. V was cut by 4 bases and J by 3 bases, with 8 bases left in between. The CDR3 DNA reads as TGCGCCAGCAGCCCGGACAATGGAAACACCATATATTTT. Residues: CASSPDNGNTIYF.

The rearrangement links TRBV7-2 to TRBJ2-1; TRBD2 might be the D (5 bases). CDR3 length: 15 residues. V shed 5 bases and J shed 0 bases, with 11 bases lying between them. Germline V lookup: CDR1 SGHTA, CDR2 FQGNSA. For the CDR3, the DNA is TGTGCCAGCAGCCCCCCGGGAAGCTCCTACAATGAGCAGTTCTTC. This translates into CASSPPGSSYNEQFF.

J is TRBJ2-1 and V is TRBV5-3, with D possibly TRBD1 on 6 matching bases. TRBV5-3 is given ORF status, its function remaining uncertain. The V and J ends lost 3 bases and 5 bases respectively, with 9 bases between them. This CDR3 has 13 residues. The CDR3 here is CARSSRDNNEQFF. The CDR3 DNA sequence: TGTGCCAGAAGCTCAAGGGACAACAATGAGCAGTTCTTC.

The genes are TRBV6-5 and TRBJ2-1, with TRBD2 as a possible D gene (5 bases). Trimming left V 5 bases short and J 6 bases short, with 11 bases between. The CDR3 extends over 13 amino acids. The V gene's germline CDR1 is MNHEY and CDR2 SVGAGI. The CDR3 sequence is CASSHTSGNEQFF. CDR3 coding DNA: TGTGCCAGCAGTCACACAAGCGGCAATGAGCAGTTCTTC.

This sequence joins TRBV7-9 and TRBJ2-2, with 10 bases identical to TRBD1. Germline-derived CDR1 and CDR2 are SEHNR and FQNEAQ (reference sequence). Trimming took 1 base from V and 7 from J; bases not matched to a gene: 6. The CDR3 is 16 amino acids. CDR3 protein: CASSLGDRGRSGELFF. CDR3 bases: TGTGCCAGCAGCTTAGGAGACAGGGGGCGAAGCGGGGAGCTGTTTTTT.

The chain employs TRBV5-4 and TRBJ2-1; 8 nucleotides agree with TRBD2. The CDR3 totals 16 residues. Trimming at V came to 4 bases and at J to 1 base, leaving 7 bases not matched to a gene. The germline V gene encodes CDR1 SGHNT and CDR2 YYREEE (reference sequence). In DNA form, the CDR3 reads TGTGCCAGCAGCGAAACCGGGACTAGGTCCTACAATGAGCAGTTCTTC. Amino acids: CASSETGTRSYNEQFF.

The V gene is TRBV13, the J gene TRBJ2-7, with a possible D match to TRBD1 (6 bases). Trimming cost V 3 bases and J 6 bases, with 9 bases left between them. Germline assignment: CDR1 PRHDT and CDR2 FYEKMQ (reference sequence). CDR3 length equals 12 residues. CDR3 amino acids: CASSFMGAEQYF. For the CDR3, the DNA is TGTGCCAGCAGCTTCATGGGGGCCGAGCAGTACTTC. The whole variable domain, filled in from reference TRBV13 and TRBJ2-7, reads AAGVIQSPRHLIKEKRETATLKCYPIPRHDTVYWYQQGPGQDPQFLISFYEKMQSDKGSIPDRFSAQQFSDYHSELNMSSLELGDSALYFCASSFMGAEQYFGPGTRLTVT.

The rearrangement joins TRBV27 to TRBJ2-7, with 7 bases that match TRBD1. The CDR3 extends over 14 amino acids. Germline V lookup: CDR1 MNHEY, CDR2 SMNVEV (reference sequence). With 6 bases clipped from V and 5 bases from J, the junction kept 10 bases outside the gene matches. CDR3 sequence: CASSFNRGVNEQYF. CDR3 DNA: TGTGCCAGCAGCTTCAACAGGGGCGTCAACGAGCAGTACTTC.

The J gene is TRBJ2-5, the V gene TRBV25-1, with D possibly TRBD1 on 6 matching bases. CDR1 is MGHDK, CDR2 SYGVNS, per germline. The V gene lost 3 bases and the J gene lost 2 bases, with 16 bases spanning the gap. The CDR3 totals 16 residues. The chain's CDR3 is CASSDLYTGLQETQYF. The CDR3 DNA reads TGTGCCAGCAGTGACCTCTATACAGGGCTACAAGAGACCCAGTACTTC.

This sequence joins TRBV20-1 and TRBJ2-4, with 7 bases aligning to TRBD2. The CDR3 has 10 residues. The J segment lost 11 bases and the V segment lost 5 bases, leaving 3 bases of the junction unmatched. From germline, CDR1 is DFQATT and CDR2 SNEGSKA (reference sequence). The CDR3 coding sequence is TGCAGTGCTGGGGGGGGTTTTCAGTACTTC. Its protein product is CSAGGGFQYF.

V is TRBV5-1 and J is TRBJ2-2; 7 bases align to TRBD1. This CDR3 contains 15 residues. Trimming took 0 bases from V and 6 from J; bases not matched to a gene: 5. Per germline, CDR1 SGHRS and CDR2 YFSETQ. The CDR3 region is CASSLVTGESGELFF. The CDR3 DNA is TGCGCCAGCAGCTTGGTTACAGGGGAATCCGGGGAGCTGTTTTTT.

The chain has TRBV27 and TRBJ1-1, with a possible D match to TRBD1 (5 bases). The CDR3 has 14 residues. The V gene lost 4 bases and the J gene lost 6 bases, with 15 bases spanning the gap. CDR1 and CDR2 from the germline V gene are MNHEY and SMNVEV (reference sequence). CDR3 residues: CASSWAGTGAEAFF. As DNA, the CDR3 is TGTGCCAGCAGTTGGGCGGGGACTGGGGCTGAAGCTTTCTTT.

This sequence joins TRBV6-5 and TRBJ2-7; D possibly corresponds to TRBD2 (5 bases). Germline lookup yields CDR1 MNHEY and CDR2 SVGAGI. This CDR3 contains 11 residues. The ends were cut back, 6 bases at V and 6 bases at J, with 9 bases in the middle. CDR3 loop: CASSLEGEQYF. The CDR3 DNA reads TGTGCCAGCAGCCTAGAGGGCGAGCAGTACTTC.

A word on this clone: Other DNA sequences from this sample encode an identical CDR3 as well. This chain uses TRBV5-1 with TRBJ1-1; 12 bases agree with TRBD1. The CDR3 is made up of 17 amino acids. Germline CDR1 SGHRS, CDR2 YFSETQ. After removal of 1 base from V and 6 bases from J, the junction contained 10 bases not matched to a gene. CDR3 sequence reads: CASSLYGTGGAVPEAFF. The CDR3 DNA reads as TGCGCCAGCAGCTTGTACGGGACAGGGGGCGCGGTCCCTGAAGCTTTCTTT.

In its sample, this clone was seen a few times. The genes are TRBV27 and TRBJ1-1, with a possible D match to TRBD1 (5 bases). There are 15 residues in the CDR3. The germline V and J ends were trimmed by 0 bases and 7 bases, with 15 bases remaining between them. The germline V gene encodes CDR1 MNHEY and CDR2 SMNVEV (reference sequence). For the CDR3, the DNA is TGTGCCAGCAGTTTATCGAGGTGGCAGGGAAATGAAGCTTTCTTT. Its translation: CASSLSRWQGNEAFF.

Only a few counts were recorded for this clone. This chain joins TRBV5-4 and TRBJ1-2, with 7 positions matching TRBD1. V lost 8 bases and J lost 4; bases outside the gene matches: 17. CDR1 is SGHNT and CDR2 is YYREEE in the germline V gene (reference sequence). The CDR3 totals 16 residues. CDR3: CASTQGGRGAVYGYTF. The CDR3 DNA reads TGTGCCAGTACGCAAGGGGGCCGTGGGGCAGTCTATGGCTACACCTTC.

For this clone: Other DNA sequences in this sample translate to the same CDR3. The CDR3 reads CASSQVGGRSNYGYTF. DNA for the CDR3: TGCGCCAGCAGCCAAGTAGGGGGCAGATCAAACTATGGCTACACCTTC. The chain has TRBV4-1 and TRBJ1-2; 7 bases are a match to TRBD1. This CDR3 is 16 amino acids long. CDR1 is MGHRA, CDR2 YSYEKL, per germline. J lost 2 bases, V lost 1 base, and 7 bases had no gene match.

The genes are TRBV7-2 and TRBJ2-7; a weak D match, TRBD2 (6 bases). This CDR3 comprises 14 residues. Trimming left V 3 bases short and J 3 bases short, with 12 bases between. CDR1 SGHTA and CDR2 FQGNSA come from the germline V gene. CDR3 DNA sequence: TGTGCCAGCAGCTTCGACCTGGGGGGCTACGAGCAGTACTTC. Protein sequence: CASSFDLGGYEQYF. Based on the CDR3 plus reference TRBV7-2 and TRBJ2-7, the full variable domain is GAGVSQSPSNKVTEKGKDVELRCDPISGHTALYWYRQSLGQGLEFLIYFQGNSAPDKSGLPSDRFSAERTGGSVSTLTIQRTQQEDSAVYLCASSFDLGGYEQYFGPGTRLTVT.

This clone showed up just once. The chain carries TRBV2 and TRBJ2-3; TRBD1 might be the D (5 bases). The germline V gene has CDR1 SNHLY and CDR2 FYNNEI. CDR3 length: 12 residues. V lost 7 bases to trimming and J lost 2 bases, with 7 bases between them. CDR3 amino acids: CASKGDTDTQYF. The DNA for the CDR3 is TGTGCCAGCAAAGGGGACACAGATACGCAGTATTTT.

The chain joins TRBV7-9 to TRBJ2-3; 9 positions match TRBD2. The CDR3 extends over 17 amino acids. V gave up 5 bases and J gave up 2 bases; unmatched junction bases: 11. Germline V lookup: CDR1 SEHNR, CDR2 FQNEAQ (reference sequence). In nucleotides, the CDR3 is TGTGCCAGCAGCACGGGGCGGGGGGGCCCCTCCACAGATACGCAGTATTTT. Translating gives CASSTGRGGPSTDTQYF.